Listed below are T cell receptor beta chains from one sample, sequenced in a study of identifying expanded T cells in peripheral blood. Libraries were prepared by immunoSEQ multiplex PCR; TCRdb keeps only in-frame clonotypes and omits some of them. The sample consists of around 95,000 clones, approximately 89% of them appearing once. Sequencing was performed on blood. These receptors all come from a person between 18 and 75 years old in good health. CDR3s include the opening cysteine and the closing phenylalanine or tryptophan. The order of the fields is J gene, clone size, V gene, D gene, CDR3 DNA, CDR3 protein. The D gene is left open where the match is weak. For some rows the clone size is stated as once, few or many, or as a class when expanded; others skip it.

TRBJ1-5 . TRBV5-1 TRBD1 TGCGCCAGCAGCTTGGTCCCGGGACAGGGTTGGGGGGCCTTTAGATATCAGCCCCAGCATTTT CASSLVPGQGWGAFRYQPQHF
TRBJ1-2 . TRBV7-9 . TGTGCCAGCAGCTTAGAAACAGGGAGTTATGGCTACACCTTC CASSLETGSYGYTF
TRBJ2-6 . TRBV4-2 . TGTGCCAGCAGCCAAGACTGGTCGGTGGGCCAGCTCAGCTCTGGGGCCAACGTCCTGACTTTC CASSQDWSVGQLSSGANVLTF
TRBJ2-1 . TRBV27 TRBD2 TGTGCCAGCAGTCTCCGTGTGGCGGGAGGGGTGAATGAGCAGTTCTTC CASSLRVAGGVNEQFF
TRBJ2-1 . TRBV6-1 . TGTGCCAGCAGTGGATGGAACGGTGAGCAGTTCTTC CASSGWNGEQFF
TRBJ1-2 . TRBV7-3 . TGTGCCAGCAGCTTAGGGGCAGACATCGGCTACACCTTC CASSLGADIGYTF
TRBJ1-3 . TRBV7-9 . TGTGCCAGCAGCTTCAGTCAGGGGTTATCTGGAAACACCATATATTTT CASSFSQGLSGNTIYF
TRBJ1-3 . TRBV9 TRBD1 TGTGCCAGCAGCGTAGCCGGGACAGGGGTTAACACCATATATTTT CASSVAGTGVNTIYF
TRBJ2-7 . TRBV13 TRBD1 TGTGCCAGCAGCTTAGGGCGACAGGGGTTCGGCGAGCAGTACTTC CASSLGRQGFGEQYF
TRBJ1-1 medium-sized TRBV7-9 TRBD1 TGTGCCAGCAGGGGGGACAGGGGGCGGATCCTGGCGACTGAAGCTTTCTTT CASRGDRGRILATEAFF
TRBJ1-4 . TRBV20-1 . TGCAGTGCGCCGGACCGGGAAAGACTGTTTTTT CSAPDRERLFF
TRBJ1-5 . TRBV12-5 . TGTGCTAGTGGTTTGGCCCCATCCTCCAAGGGCAATCAGCCCCAGCATTTT CASGLAPSSKGNQPQHF
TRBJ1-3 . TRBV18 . TGTGCCAGCTCACCTACCAGTGTCTCTGGAAACACCATATATTTT CASSPTSVSGNTIYF
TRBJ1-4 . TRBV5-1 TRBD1 TGCGCCAGCAGCTTCACCGGGACAGCGTCTGAAAAACTGTTTTTT CASSFTGTASEKLFF
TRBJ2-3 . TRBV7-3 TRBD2 TGTGCCAGCAGCACAGCGGGGAAGGGAGATACGCAGTATTTT CASSTAGKGDTQYF
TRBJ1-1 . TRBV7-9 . TGTGCCAGCAGCTTATCGTCCCCGGGCACTGAAGCTTTCTTT CASSLSSPGTEAFF
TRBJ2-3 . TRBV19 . TGTGCCAGTAGGGGGGTAGATACGCAGTATTTT CASRGVDTQYF